The sequence of this T cell receptor beta chain was determined in a study of cytomegalovirus exposure and HLA in healthy donors. V lost 5 bases and J lost 1, with 11 bases in between. The CDR3 runs to 14 residues. Germline V gives CDR1 LNHDA, CDR2 SQIVND (reference sequence). Use of 60 Vbeta and 13 Jbeta primers characterized the PCR. Clones were sequenced by immunoSEQ multiplex PCR, and TCRdb holds only the in-frame ones, with some missing. The sample shows some 130,000 clones, 65% to 80% of them seen only once. The sequencing input was PBMCs. The chain combines TRBV19 with TRBJ1-1; D not certain. The clonotype originates from a man under 40 in good health and CMV-seronegative. CDR3 sequence: CASSFRGGNTEAFF. DNA for the CDR3: TGTGCCAGTAGTTTCCGGGGAGGGAACACTGAAGCTTTCTTT.